These 3 T cell receptor beta chains were all obtained from the same sample, sequenced in a study of T cells in women clearing cervical HPV infection. The data were produced by immunoSEQ multiplex PCR, yet TCRdb's version contains in-frame clones alone and is incomplete. In total, the table holds over 35,000 clones. The sequencing sample was made of blood buffy coat. The receptor set was obtained from a woman between 18 and 69 years old with a cervical HPV16 infection that either progressed to CIN3+ or cleared (not recorded which).

Points on this clone: The read stops 3 residues short of the end of the CDR3; the missing end is completed from the germline J gene. This chain links TRBV5-3 with TRBJ2-2; 9 nucleotides match TRBD2. TRBV5-3 belongs to the ORF category, with a function that is uncertain. The CDR3 sequence is 15 residues long. The V segment lost 0 bases and the J segment 3 bases; nucleotides outside the gene matches: 0. The CDR3 sequence is CARSLGGRDTGELFF. The sequenced CDR3 bases are TGTGCCAGAAGCTTGGGCGGGAGGGACACCGGGGAG.

In the case of this clone: Read coverage stops 3 residues before the CDR3 terminus; the germline J gene supplies the remainder. This chain connects TRBV20-1 to TRBJ1-3, with 8 positions matching TRBD1. The CDR3 totals 13 residues. Germline-derived CDR1 and CDR2 are DFQATT and SNEGSKA (reference sequence). CDR3 DNA, as far as it was read: TGCAGTGCTAGCGTGACAGGGGCCGGGACC. It codes for CSASVTGAGT. The CDR3, in full, reads CSASVTGAGTIYF.

In regard to this clone: Read coverage stops 3 residues before the CDR3 terminus; the germline J gene supplies the remainder. The chain carries TRBV5-6 and TRBJ1-6; unclear D gene. The germline gives CDR1 SGHDT, CDR2 YYEEEE. CDR3 size: 15 residues. The V and J ends lost 2 bases and 3 bases respectively, with 9 bases between them. Incomplete CDR3 DNA: TGTGCCAGCAGCTTAGCGCAGATCTATAATTCACCC. Residues: CASSLAQIYNSP. The whole CDR3 is CASSLAQIYNSPLHF.